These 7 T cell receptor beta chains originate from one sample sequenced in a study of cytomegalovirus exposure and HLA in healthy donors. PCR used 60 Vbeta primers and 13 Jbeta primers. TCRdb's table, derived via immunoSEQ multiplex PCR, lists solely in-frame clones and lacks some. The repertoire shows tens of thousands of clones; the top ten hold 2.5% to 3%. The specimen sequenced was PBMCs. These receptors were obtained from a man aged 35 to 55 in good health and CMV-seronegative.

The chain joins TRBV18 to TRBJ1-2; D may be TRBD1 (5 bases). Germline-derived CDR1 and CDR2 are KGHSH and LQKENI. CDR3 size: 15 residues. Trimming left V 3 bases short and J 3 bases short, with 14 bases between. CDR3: CASSPSTVADYGYTF. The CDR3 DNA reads TGTGCCAGCTCACCGTCGACAGTAGCTGACTATGGCTACACCTTC.

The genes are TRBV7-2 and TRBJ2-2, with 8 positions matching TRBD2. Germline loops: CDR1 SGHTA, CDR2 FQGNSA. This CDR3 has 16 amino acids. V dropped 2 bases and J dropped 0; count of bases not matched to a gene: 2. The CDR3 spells CASSLKRGPNTGELFF. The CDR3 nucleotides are TGTGCCAGCAGCTTAAAGCGGGGGCCGAACACCGGGGAGCTGTTTTTT.

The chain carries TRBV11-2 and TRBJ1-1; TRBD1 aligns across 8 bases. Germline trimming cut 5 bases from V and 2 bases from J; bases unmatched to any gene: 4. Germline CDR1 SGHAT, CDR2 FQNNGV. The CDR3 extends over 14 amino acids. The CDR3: CASSRDRGNTEAFF. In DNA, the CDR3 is TGTGCCAGCAGCAGAGACAGGGGAAACACTGAAGCTTTCTTT.

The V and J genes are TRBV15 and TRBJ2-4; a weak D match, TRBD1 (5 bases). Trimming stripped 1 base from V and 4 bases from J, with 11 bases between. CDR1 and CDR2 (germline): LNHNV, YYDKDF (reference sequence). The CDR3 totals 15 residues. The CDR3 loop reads CATSRGQTSKNIQYF. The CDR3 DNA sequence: TGTGCCACCAGCAGAGGACAGACCTCTAAAAACATTCAGTACTTC.

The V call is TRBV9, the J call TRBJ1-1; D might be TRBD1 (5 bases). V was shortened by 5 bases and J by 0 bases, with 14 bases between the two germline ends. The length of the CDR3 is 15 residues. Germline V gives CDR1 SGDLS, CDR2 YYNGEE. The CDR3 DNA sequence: TGTGCCAGCAGTGGGTCGACAGTTATGAACACTGAAGCTTTCTTT. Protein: CASSGSTVMNTEAFF. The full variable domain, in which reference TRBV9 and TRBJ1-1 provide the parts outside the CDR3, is DSGVTQTPKHLITATGQRVTLRCSPRSGDLSVYWYQQSLDQGLQFLIQYYNGEERAKGNILERFSAQQFPDLHSELNLSSLELGDSALYFCASSGSTVMNTEAFFGQGTRLTVV.

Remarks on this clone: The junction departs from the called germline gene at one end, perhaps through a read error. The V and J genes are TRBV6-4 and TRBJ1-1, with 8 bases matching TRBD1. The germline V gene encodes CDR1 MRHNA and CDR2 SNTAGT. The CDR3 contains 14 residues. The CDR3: CASRDSDRGTEAFF. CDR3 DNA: TGTGCCAGCAGGGACTCCGACAGGGGCACTGAAGCTTTCTTT.

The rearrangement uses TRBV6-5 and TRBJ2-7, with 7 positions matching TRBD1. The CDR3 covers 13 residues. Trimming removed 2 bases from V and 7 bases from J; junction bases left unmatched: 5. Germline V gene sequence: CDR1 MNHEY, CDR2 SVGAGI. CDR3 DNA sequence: TGTGCCAGCAGTTACCAGACAGGGTTTGAGCAGTACTTC. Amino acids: CASSYQTGFEQYF.